The rows below give T cell receptor beta chains drawn from one sample of a study of early T cells in non-severe SARS-CoV-2 infection. Via MiXCR, TCRdb re-called the 5' RACE reads, giving one row per CDR3 protein. In the table there are tens of thousands of distinct CDR3 sequences, 5% to 5.5% of which are singletons. Sequencing was performed on whole blood. These TCRs come from an adult who was a healthcare worker with PCR-confirmed SARS-CoV-2 infection or an uninfected control (not recorded which). The conserved cysteine and the conserved F or W are not part of the CDR3 here.

V | CDR3
TRBV7-2 | ASSLGADTQY
TRBV12-5 | ASGLSTGNTEAF
TRBV5-4 | ASSEGLSSTDTQY
TRBV12-3/TRBV12-4 | ASTLRTSGSNEQF
TRBV12-3/TRBV12-4 | ASSPVGGYEQY
TRBV20-1 | SARGSTDHEQY
TRBV29-1 | SVATNTEAF
TRBV7-9 | ASSLFGFSTYGYT
TRBV7-6 | ASSLAAGSEQY
TRBV6-4 | ASSVIGRTGELF
TRBV28 | ASTRTGPNTEAF
TRBV7-9 | ASARGRDEKLF
TRBV6-2/TRBV6-3 | ASSYSRGSSYEQY
TRBV28 | ASSLHSSYEQY
TRBV12-3/TRBV12-4 | ASSPDRPNTGELF
TRBV7-9 | ASSLGASEAF
TRBV12-3/TRBV12-4 | ASSFTAEKLF
TRBV28 | ASSLRTGVPYNEQF